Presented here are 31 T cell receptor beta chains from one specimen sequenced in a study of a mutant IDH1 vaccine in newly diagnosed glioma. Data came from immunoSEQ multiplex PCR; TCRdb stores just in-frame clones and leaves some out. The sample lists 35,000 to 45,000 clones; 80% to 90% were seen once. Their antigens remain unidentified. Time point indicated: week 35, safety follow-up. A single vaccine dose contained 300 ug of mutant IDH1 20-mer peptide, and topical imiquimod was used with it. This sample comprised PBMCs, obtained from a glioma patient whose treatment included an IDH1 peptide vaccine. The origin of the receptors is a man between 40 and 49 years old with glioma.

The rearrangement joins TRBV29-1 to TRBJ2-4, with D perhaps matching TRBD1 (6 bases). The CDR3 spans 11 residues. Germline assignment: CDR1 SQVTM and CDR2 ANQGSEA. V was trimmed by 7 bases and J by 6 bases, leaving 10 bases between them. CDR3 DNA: TGCAGCGCAGTACAGGGAAACATTCAGTACTTC. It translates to CSAVQGNIQYF.

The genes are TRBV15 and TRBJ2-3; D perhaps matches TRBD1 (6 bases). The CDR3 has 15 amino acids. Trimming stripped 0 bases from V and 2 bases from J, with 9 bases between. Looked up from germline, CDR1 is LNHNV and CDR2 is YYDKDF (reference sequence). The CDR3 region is CATSRDTGNTDTQYF. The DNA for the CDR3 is TGTGCCACCAGCAGAGATACAGGGAACACAGATACGCAGTATTTT. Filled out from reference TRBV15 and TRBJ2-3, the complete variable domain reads DAMVIQNPRYQVTQFGKPVTLSCSQTLNHNVMYWYQQKSSQAPKLLFHYYDKDFNNEADTPDNFQSRRPNTSFCFLDIRSPGLGDTAMYLCATSRDTGNTDTQYFGPGTRLTVL.

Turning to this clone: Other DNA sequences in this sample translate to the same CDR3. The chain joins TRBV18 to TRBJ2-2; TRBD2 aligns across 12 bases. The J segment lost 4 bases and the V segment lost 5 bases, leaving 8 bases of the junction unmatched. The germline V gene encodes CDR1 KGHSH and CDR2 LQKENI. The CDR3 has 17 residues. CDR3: CASSTVGLAGSTGELFF. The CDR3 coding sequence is TGTGCCAGCTCAACTGTTGGACTAGCGGGATCCACCGGGGAGCTGTTTTTT.

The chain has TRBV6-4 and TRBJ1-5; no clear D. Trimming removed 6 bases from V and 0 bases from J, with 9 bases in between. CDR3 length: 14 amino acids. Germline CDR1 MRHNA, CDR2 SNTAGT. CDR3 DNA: TGTGCCAGCAGCCCCGAGAGTAGCAATCAGCCCCAGCATTTT. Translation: CASSPESSNQPQHF.

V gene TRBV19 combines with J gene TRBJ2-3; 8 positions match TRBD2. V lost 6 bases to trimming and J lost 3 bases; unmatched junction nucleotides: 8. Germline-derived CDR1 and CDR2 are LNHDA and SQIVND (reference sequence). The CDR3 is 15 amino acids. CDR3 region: CASSPAGVGTDTQYF. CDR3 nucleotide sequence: TGTGCCAGTAGCCCAGCGGGAGTAGGGACAGATACGCAGTATTTT.

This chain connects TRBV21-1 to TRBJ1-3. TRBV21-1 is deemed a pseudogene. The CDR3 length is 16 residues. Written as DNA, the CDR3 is TGTGCCAGCATTTGGCGCGGACCGAACTCTGGAAACACCATATATTTT. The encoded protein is CASIWRGPNSGNTIYF.

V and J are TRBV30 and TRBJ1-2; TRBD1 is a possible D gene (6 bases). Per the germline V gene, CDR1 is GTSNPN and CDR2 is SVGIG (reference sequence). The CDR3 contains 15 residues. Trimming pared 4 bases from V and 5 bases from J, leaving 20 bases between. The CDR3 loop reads CAWTPWTERIYGYTF. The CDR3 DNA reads TGTGCCTGGACCCCATGGACAGAAAGAATTTATGGCTACACCTTC.

DNA for the CDR3: TGTGCCAGCAGCCAAGATCAAGAGGGGGCCGGTCAGCCCCAGCATTTT. It codes for CASSQDQEGAGQPQHF. The chain employs TRBV4-2 and TRBJ1-5; 7 bases align to TRBD1. Germline lookup yields CDR1 LGHNA and CDR2 YNFKEQ. J lost 6 bases, V lost 0 bases, and 8 bases had no gene match. CDR3 length: 16 residues.

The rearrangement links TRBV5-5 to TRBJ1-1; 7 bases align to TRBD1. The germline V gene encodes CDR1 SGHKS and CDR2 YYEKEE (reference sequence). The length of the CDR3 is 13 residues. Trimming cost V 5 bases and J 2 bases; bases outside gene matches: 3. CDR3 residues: CASSRQGNTEAFF. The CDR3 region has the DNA TGTGCCAGCAGTAGACAGGGTAACACTGAAGCTTTCTTT.

The CDR3 loop reads CASSPPVHQETQYF. The CDR3 DNA reads TGTGCCAGCTCACCACCGGTCCACCAAGAGACCCAGTACTTC. This chain uses TRBV18 with TRBJ2-5, with no clear D. Deletions cut 0 bases from V and 0 bases from J, with 5 bases between. Germline V gene sequence: CDR1 KGHSH, CDR2 LQKENI. The CDR3 contains 14 residues.

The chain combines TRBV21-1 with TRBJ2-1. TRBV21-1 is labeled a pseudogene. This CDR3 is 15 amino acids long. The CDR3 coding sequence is TGTGCCAGCAGCCCCCAATCGGACCGCTACAATGAGCAGTTCTTC. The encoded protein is CASSPQSDRYNEQFF.

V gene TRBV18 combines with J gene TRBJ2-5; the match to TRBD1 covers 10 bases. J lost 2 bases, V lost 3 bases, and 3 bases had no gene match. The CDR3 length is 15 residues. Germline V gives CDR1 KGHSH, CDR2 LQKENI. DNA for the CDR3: TGTGCCAGCTCACCCGGGACAGGGGCGCAAGAGACCCAGTACTTC. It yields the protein CASSPGTGAQETQYF. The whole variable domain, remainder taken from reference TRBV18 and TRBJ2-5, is NAGVMQNPRHLVRRRGQEARLRCSPMKGHSHVYWYRQLPEEGLKFMVYLQKENIIDESGMPKERFSAEFPKEGPSILRIQQVVRGDSAAYFCASSPGTGAQETQYFGPGTRLLVL.

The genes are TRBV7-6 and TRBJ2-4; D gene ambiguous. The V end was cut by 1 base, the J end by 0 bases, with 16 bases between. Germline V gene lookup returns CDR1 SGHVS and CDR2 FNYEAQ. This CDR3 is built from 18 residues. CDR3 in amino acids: CASSLGTGLSLAKNIQYF. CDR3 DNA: TGTGCCAGCAGCTTAGGAACTGGGTTGTCGCTAGCCAAAAACATTCAGTACTTC.

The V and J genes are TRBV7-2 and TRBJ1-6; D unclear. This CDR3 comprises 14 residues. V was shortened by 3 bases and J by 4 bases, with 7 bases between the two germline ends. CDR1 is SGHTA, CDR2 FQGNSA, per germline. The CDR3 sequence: CASSFDPYNSPLHF. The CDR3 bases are TGTGCCAGCAGCTTCGACCCGTATAATTCACCCCTCCACTTT.

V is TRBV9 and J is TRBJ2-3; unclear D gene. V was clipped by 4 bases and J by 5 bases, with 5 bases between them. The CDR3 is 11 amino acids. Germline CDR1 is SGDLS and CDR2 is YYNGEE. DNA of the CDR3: TGTGCCAGCAGCCCGGGAGATACGCAGTATTTT. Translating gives CASSPGDTQYF.

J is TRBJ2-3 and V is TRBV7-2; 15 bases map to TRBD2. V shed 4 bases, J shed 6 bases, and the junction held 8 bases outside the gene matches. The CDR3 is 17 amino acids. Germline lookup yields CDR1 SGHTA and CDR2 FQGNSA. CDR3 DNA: TGTGCCAGCAGCTCAGAAGGGACTAGCGGGAGGCCGGATACGCAGTATTTT. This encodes CASSSEGTSGRPDTQYF.

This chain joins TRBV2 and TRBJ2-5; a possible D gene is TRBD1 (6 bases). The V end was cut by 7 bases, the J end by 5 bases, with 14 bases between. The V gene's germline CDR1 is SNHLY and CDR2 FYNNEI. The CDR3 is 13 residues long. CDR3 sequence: CASNVRTGETQYF. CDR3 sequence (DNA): TGTGCCAGCAACGTCAGAACAGGGGAGACCCAGTACTTC.

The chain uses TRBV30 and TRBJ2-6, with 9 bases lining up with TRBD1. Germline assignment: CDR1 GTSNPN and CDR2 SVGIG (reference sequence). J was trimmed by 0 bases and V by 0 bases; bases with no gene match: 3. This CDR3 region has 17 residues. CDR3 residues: CAWSVGQGLSGANVLTF. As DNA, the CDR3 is TGTGCCTGGAGTGTGGGACAGGGTCTCTCTGGGGCCAACGTCCTGACTTTC.

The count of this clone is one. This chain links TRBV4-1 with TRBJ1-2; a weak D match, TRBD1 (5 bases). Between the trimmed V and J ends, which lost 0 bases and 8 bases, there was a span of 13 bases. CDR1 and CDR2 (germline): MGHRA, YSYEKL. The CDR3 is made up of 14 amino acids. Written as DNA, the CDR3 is TGCGCCAGCAGCCAAGAGGAGGGGATAGGGGGCTACACCTTC. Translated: CASSQEEGIGGYTF.

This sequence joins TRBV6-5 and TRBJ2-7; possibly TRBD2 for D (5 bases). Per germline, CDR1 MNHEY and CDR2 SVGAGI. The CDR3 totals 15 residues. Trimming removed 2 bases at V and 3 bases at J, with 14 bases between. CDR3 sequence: CASSYDRLPLYEQYF. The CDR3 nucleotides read TGTGCCAGCAGTTACGACCGACTACCTCTCTACGAGCAGTACTTC.

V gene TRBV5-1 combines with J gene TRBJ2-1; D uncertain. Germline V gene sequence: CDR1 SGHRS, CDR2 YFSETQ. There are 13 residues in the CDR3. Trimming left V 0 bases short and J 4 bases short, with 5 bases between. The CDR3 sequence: CASSLVGYNEQFF. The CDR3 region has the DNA TGCGCCAGCAGCTTGGTGGGTTACAATGAGCAGTTCTTC.

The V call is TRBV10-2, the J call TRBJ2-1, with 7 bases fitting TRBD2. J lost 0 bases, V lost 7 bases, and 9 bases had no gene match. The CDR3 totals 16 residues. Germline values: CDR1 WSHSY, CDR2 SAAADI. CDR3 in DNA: TGCGCCAGCATCGGACCGGGACTATCCTCCTACAATGAGCAGTTCTTC. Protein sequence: CASIGPGLSSYNEQFF.

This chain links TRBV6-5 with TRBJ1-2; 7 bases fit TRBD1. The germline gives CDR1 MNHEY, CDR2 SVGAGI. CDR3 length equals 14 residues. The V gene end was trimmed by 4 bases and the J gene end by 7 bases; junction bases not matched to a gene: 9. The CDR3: CASSSLNKGAGYTF. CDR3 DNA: TGTGCCAGCAGTTCGTTGAATAAGGGGGCTGGCTACACCTTC.

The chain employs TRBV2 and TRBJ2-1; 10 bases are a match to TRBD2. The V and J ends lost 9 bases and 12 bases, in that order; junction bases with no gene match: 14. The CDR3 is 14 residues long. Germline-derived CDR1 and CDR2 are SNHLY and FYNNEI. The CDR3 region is CASRSGREYVWQFF. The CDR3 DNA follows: TGTGCCAGTAGGAGCGGGAGGGAATATGTGTGGCAGTTCTTC.

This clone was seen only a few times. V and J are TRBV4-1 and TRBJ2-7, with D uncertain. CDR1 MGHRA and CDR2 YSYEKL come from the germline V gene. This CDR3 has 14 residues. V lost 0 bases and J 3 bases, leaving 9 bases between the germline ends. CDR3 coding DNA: TGCGCCAGCAGCCAAGAATCGACATACTACGAGCAGTACTTC. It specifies CASSQESTYYEQYF.

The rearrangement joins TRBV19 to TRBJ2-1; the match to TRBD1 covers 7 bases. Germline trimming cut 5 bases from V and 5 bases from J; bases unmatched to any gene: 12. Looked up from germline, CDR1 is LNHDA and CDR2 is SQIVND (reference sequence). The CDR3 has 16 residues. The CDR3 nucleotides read TGTGCCAGTAGTGCCTCCCGGACAGGAAACAACAATGAGCAGTTCTTC. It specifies CASSASRTGNNNEQFF.

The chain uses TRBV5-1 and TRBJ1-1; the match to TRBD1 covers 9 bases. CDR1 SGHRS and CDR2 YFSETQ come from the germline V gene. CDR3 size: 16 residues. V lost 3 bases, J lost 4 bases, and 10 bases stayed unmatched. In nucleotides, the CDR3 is TGCGCCAGCAGCTCACAGGGGGCGCCGGAACTCACTGAAGCTTTCTTT. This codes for CASSSQGAPELTEAFF.

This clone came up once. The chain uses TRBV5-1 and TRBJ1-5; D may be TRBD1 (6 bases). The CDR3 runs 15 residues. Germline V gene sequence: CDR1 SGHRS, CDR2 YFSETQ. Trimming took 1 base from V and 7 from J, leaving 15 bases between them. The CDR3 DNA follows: TGCGCCAGCAGCTTGTCGGCGGGGGCTCAGCAGCCCCAGCATTTT. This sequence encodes CASSLSAGAQQPQHF. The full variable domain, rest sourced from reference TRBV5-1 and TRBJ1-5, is KAGVTQTPRYLIKTRGQQVTLSCSPISGHRSVSWYQQTPGQGLQFLFEYFSETQRNKGNFPGRFSGRQFSNSRSEMNVSTLELGDSALYLCASSLSAGAQQPQHFGDGTRLSIL.

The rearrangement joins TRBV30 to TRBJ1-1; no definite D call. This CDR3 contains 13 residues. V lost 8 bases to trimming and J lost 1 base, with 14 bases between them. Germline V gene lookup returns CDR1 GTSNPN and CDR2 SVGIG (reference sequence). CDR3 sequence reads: CARQLQQNTEAFF. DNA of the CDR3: TGTGCCCGCCAACTCCAGCAGAACACTGAAGCTTTCTTT. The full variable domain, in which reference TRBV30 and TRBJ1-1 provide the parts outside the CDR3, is SQTIHQWPATLVQPVGSPLSLECTVEGTSNPNLYWYRQAAGRGLQLLFYSVGIGQISSEVPQNLSASRPQDRQFILSSKKLLLSDSGFYLCARQLQQNTEAFFGQGTRLTVV.

The CDR3 reads CASSYVAGEKLFF. The DNA of the CDR3 is TGTGCCAGCAGTTACGTAGCGGGTGAAAAACTGTTTTTT. V usage is TRBV6-5 and J usage is TRBJ1-4; D not certain. Germline-derived CDR1 and CDR2 are MNHEY and SVGAGI. V was trimmed by 2 bases and J by 7 bases, leaving 8 bases between them. This CDR3 contains 13 residues.

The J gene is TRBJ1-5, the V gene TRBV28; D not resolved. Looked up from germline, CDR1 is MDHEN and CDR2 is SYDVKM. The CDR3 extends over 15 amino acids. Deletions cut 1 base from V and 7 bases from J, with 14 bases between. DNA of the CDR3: TGTGCCAGCAGTTTATTACCAGGTTCTTGGCAGCCCCAGCATTTT. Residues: CASSLLPGSWQPQHF.